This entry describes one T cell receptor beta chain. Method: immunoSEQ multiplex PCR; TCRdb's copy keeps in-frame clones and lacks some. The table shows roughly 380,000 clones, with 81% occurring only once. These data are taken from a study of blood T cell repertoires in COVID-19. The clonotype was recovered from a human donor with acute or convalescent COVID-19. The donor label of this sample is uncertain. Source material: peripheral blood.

As DNA, the CDR3 is TGTGCCAGCTCACCAACTGGGACAACTAGCACAGATACGCAGTATTTT. Its protein product is CASSPTGTTSTDTQYF. The V call is TRBV18, the J call TRBJ2-3; D may be TRBD1 (6 bases). The V gene lost 2 bases and the J gene lost 0 bases, with 12 bases spanning the gap. CDR1 KGHSH and CDR2 LQKENI come from the germline V gene. The CDR3 loop spans 16 amino acids.